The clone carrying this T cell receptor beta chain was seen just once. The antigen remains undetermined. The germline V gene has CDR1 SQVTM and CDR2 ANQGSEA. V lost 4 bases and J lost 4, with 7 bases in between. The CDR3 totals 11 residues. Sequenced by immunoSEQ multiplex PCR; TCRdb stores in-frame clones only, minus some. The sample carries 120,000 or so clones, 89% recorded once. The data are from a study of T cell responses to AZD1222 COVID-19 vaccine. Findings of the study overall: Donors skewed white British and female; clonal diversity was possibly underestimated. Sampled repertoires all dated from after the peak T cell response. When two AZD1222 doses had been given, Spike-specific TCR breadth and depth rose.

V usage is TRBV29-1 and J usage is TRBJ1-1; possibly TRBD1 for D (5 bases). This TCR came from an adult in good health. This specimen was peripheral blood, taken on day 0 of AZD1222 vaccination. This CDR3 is CSVGGGTEAFF. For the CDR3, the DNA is TGCAGCGTTGGGGGGGGCACTGAAGCTTTCTTT.